The 11 T cell receptor beta chains presented below share a single source sample, sequenced in a study of spatial heterogeneity in lung cancer. Findings and caveats of the study: Expanded intratumoral alpha and beta TCR counts tracked tumor mutation counts.

These receptors have no identified antigens. Time point denoted: sample taken at primary tumor resection. In TCRdb, the 5' RACE reads were re-called with MiXCR into one record per CDR3 protein. The sample has around 100,000 distinct CDR3 sequences; approximately 4.4% are singletons. This specimen was lung tumor tissue, taken at surgery. Receptors were obtained from a male donor with early-stage non-small cell lung cancer.

This clonotype was detected only a few times. CDR3 protein: CASRYKRFMNTEAFF. Here the CDR3 DNA reads TGTGCCAGCAGATACAAGAGGTTCATGAACACTGAAGCTTTCTTT. The chain is built from TRBV28 and TRBJ1-1; D remains ambiguous. Germline V gives CDR1 MDHEN, CDR2 SYDVKM. V was pared by 6 bases and J by 0 bases, with 14 bases between. The CDR3 spans 15 residues.

This clonotype was seen many times. The chain joins TRBV3-1 to TRBJ2-4; D is possibly TRBD2 (5 bases). This CDR3 has 13 amino acids. CDR1 LGHDT and CDR2 YNNKEL come from the germline V gene (reference sequence). Trimming removed 3 bases from V and 8 bases from J, with 11 bases in between. The CDR3 DNA sequence: TGTGCCAGCAGCCAGGGGAGACGGGACATTCAGTACTTC. Its protein product is CASSQGRRDIQYF.

This clonotype was picked up a small number of times. This chain uses TRBV20-1 with TRBJ2-1, with 12 bases matching TRBD2. Per the germline V gene, CDR1 is DFQATT and CDR2 is SNEGSKA (reference sequence). With 1 base clipped from V and 7 bases from J, the junction kept 5 bases outside the gene matches. The CDR3 runs 15 residues. For the CDR3, the DNA is TGCAGTGCTAGAGCTCTAGCGGGAGGGGCTAATGAGCAGTTCTTC. Translated: CSARALAGGANEQFF.

This clonotype was observed at least ten times. The rearrangement uses TRBV3-1 and TRBJ2-5; D is uncertain. This CDR3 is built from 14 residues. Trimming removed 4 bases at V and 5 bases at J, with 14 bases between. Germline V gene data show CDR1 as LGHDT and CDR2 as YNNKEL (reference sequence). CDR3 in amino acids: CASSPYSERETQYF. The CDR3 bases are TGTGCCAGCAGCCCTTATTCGGAGAGGGAGACCCAGTACTTC.

This clonotype was seen ten or more times. This sequence joins TRBV7-9 and TRBJ2-3, with D unresolved. The germline gives CDR1 SEHNR, CDR2 FQNEAQ (reference sequence). CDR3 length: 12 residues. V was trimmed by 2 bases and J by 5 bases, leaving 5 bases between them. CDR3 residues: CASSLSQDTQYF. CDR3 nucleotides: TGTGCCAGCAGCTTAAGTCAAGATACGCAGTATTTT. The full variable domain, its missing parts supplied by reference TRBV7-9 and TRBJ2-3, is DTGVSQNPRHKITKRGQNVTFRCDPISEHNRLYWYRQTLGQGPEFLTYFQNEAQLEKSRLLSDRFSAERPKGSFSTLEIQRTEQGDSAMYLCASSLSQDTQYFGPGTRLTVL.

There are many counts of this clonotype. The chain joins TRBV29-1 to TRBJ2-3; 8 bases align to TRBD1. The CDR3 consists of 16 residues. The ends lost 6 bases at V and 0 bases at J; junction bases unmatched: 11. Germline V gives CDR1 SQVTM, CDR2 ANQGSEA. CDR3 loop: CSVPGTGGTSTDTQYF. The CDR3 DNA sequence: TGCAGCGTCCCCGGGACAGGAGGTACTAGCACAGATACGCAGTATTTT.

There are many counts of this clonotype. CDR3 region: CASSLTGLNTEAFF. The CDR3 nucleotides are TGTGCCAGCAGTTTGACTGGATTGAACACTGAAGCTTTCTTT. The V call is TRBV12-3 or TRBV12-4, the J call TRBJ1-1, with unresolved D. This CDR3 has 14 amino acids. Trimming removed 3 bases at V and 0 bases at J, with 8 bases between.

This clonotype was recorded many times. The chain joins TRBV7-2 to TRBJ1-2; D gene unclear. V dropped 2 bases and J dropped 4 bases, with 20 bases sitting between them. The CDR3 is 17 residues long. Germline loops: CDR1 SGHTA, CDR2 FQGNSA. CDR3 nucleotides: TGTGCCAGCAGCTTAAGGGTTCGGAGGGAATGGGCCTATGGCTACACCTTC. This codes for CASSLRVRREWAYGYTF.

This clonotype was seen ten or more times. The V call is TRBV7-9, the J call TRBJ1-5; D possibly corresponds to TRBD1 (5 bases). Germline V gene sequence: CDR1 SEHNR, CDR2 FQNEAQ (reference sequence). The CDR3 contains 13 residues. Deletions cut 6 bases from V and 5 bases from J, with 11 bases between. This chain's CDR3 is CASSSLGDQPQHF. In DNA form, the CDR3 reads TGTGCCAGCAGTTCCTTGGGGGATCAGCCCCAGCATTTT.

The table lists this clonotype with many counts. V and J are TRBV5-1 and TRBJ2-1; 7 nucleotides line up with TRBD2. The length of the CDR3 is 16 residues. Germline CDR1 SGHRS, CDR2 YFSETQ. J gave up 5 bases and V 3 bases, and 11 bases lay outside the gene matches. CDR3 bases: TGCGCCAGCAGCTCGAACCGCGGGGGTTCCCACAATGAGCAGTTCTTC. Protein product: CASSSNRGGSHNEQFF. Drawing the rest from reference TRBV5-1 and TRBJ2-1, the complete variable domain is KAGVTQTPRYLIKTRGQQVTLSCSPISGHRSVSWYQQTPGQGLQFLFEYFSETQRNKGNFPGRFSGRQFSNSRSEMNVSTLELGDSALYLCASSSNRGGSHNEQFFGPGTRLTVL.

The table lists this clonotype with a few counts. The gene calls are TRBV7-9 and TRBJ2-2; D not resolved. The CDR3 has 14 amino acids. Germline loops: CDR1 SEHNR, CDR2 FQNEAQ (reference sequence). The ends were cut back, 5 bases at V and 3 bases at J, with 10 bases in the middle. CDR3 nucleotides: TGTGCCAGCAGCAGAAATACAGACACCGGGGAGCTGTTTTTT. It is translated as CASSRNTDTGELFF.